The text below deals with one TCR beta chain. V was pared by 3 bases and J by 11 bases, with 15 bases between. Looked up from germline, CDR1 is MGHRA and CDR2 is YSYEKL. The CDR3 covers 13 residues. The data derive from a study of blood T cell repertoires in COVID-19. Background on the study: COVID-19 samples collected from the United States, Italy and Spain covered acute and convalescent phases. PBMCs, B-cell-depleted T cells, or T cells were the source of the cDNA or gDNA that made up the material.

Original processing methods: The assay estimated nucleated cells by amplifying reference gene primers. Sequenced by immunoSEQ multiplex PCR; TCRdb stores in-frame clones only, minus some. The DNA gave D and trimming, while V, J and clone size come from that table. This sample carries 200,000 to 250,000 clones, 82% of them seen once, and the ten largest clones take approximately 4%. The chain is built from TRBV4-1 and TRBJ2-3, with a tentative D call TRBD2 (6 bases). This sequence originates from a woman older than 75 with acute or convalescent COVID-19. Sequenced sample: peripheral blood. CDR3 loop: CASSHFGTPQQYF. CDR3 nucleotide sequence: TGCGCCAGCAGCCACTTCGGGACTCCACAGCAGTATTTT.